Listed here are 6 T cell receptor beta chains from one sample, sequenced in a study of vaccination effects on CD4 cells after COVID-19. TCRdb's copy holds only in-frame clones and misses some; the assay was immunoSEQ multiplex PCR. The sample has around 67,000 clones; around 80% are singletons. No cognate antigen is known for these TCRs. Antigen-specific CD4+ T cells expanded by the ViraFEST assay with viral peptide pools were then sequenced. When around ten days of culture had elapsed, CD4+ T cells were isolated. Either the mRNA-1273 or the BNT162b2 vaccine was given to participants as two doses. Sequencing used CD4+ T cells from PBMCs cultured with HCoV-229E spike peptides, obtained after COVID-19 vaccination. The receptors come from a human donor who received a COVID-19 vaccine.

The chain combines TRBV7-2 with TRBJ1-5; TRBD1 might be the D (5 bases). Trimming took 1 base from V and 7 from J, leaving 8 bases between them. Germline-derived CDR1 and CDR2 are SGHTA and FQGNSA. The CDR3 extends over 13 amino acids. The CDR3 bases are TGTGCCAGCAGCTTAGGGGGGGAACAGCCCCAGCATTTT. Translating it yields CASSLGGEQPQHF. Looking up the rest from reference TRBV7-2 and TRBJ1-5 gives the full variable domain: GAGVSQSPSNKVTEKGKDVELRCDPISGHTALYWYRQSLGQGLEFLIYFQGNSAPDKSGLPSDRFSAERTGGSVSTLTIQRTQQEDSAVYLCASSLGGEQPQHFGDGTRLSIL.

This clone occurred a few times. The chain employs TRBV7-9 and TRBJ1-2; D gene uncertain. This CDR3 has 13 amino acids. Germline-derived CDR1 and CDR2 are SEHNR and FQNEAQ (reference sequence). V was clipped by 3 bases and J by 3 bases, with 8 bases between them. The CDR3 region has the DNA TGTGCCAGCAGCTTTGAGGGATACTATGGCTACACCTTC. Protein sequence: CASSFEGYYGYTF. Full variable domain (missing parts from reference TRBV7-9 and TRBJ1-2): DTGVSQNPRHKITKRGQNVTFRCDPISEHNRLYWYRQTLGQGPEFLTYFQNEAQLEKSRLLSDRFSAERPKGSFSTLEIQRTEQGDSAMYLCASSFEGYYGYTFGSGTRLTVV.

The V gene is TRBV20-1, the J gene TRBJ1-1; TRBD1 matches 7 bases. This CDR3 is built from 11 residues. V gave up 2 bases and J gave up 10 bases; unmatched junction bases: 4. Germline lookup yields CDR1 DFQATT and CDR2 SNEGSKA (reference sequence). The DNA for the CDR3 is TGCAGTGCTAGAAGGGGGCTTCGAGCTTTCTTT. Encoded protein: CSARRGLRAFF.

J is TRBJ2-3 and V is TRBV2; possibly TRBD1 for D (5 bases). Germline loops: CDR1 SNHLY, CDR2 FYNNEI. Trimming took 4 bases from V and 4 from J, leaving 12 bases between them. This CDR3 contains 14 residues. The chain's CDR3 is CASSVQGSPDTQYF. CDR3 in DNA: TGTGCCAGCAGTGTGCAGGGATCGCCAGATACGCAGTATTTT.

As DNA, the CDR3 is TGTGCCACCTCACCCCAGGGGAACTATGGCTACACCTTC. Translating gives CATSPQGNYGYTF. The chain uses TRBV10-3 and TRBJ1-2; TRBD1 might be the D (6 bases). From germline, CDR1 is ENHRY and CDR2 SYGVKD. There are 13 residues in the CDR3. Trimming shortened V by 10 bases and J by 2 bases, and 14 bases separated the two germline ends.

This clone was seen once. The genes are TRBV7-8 and TRBJ2-7; D is perhaps TRBD1 or TRBD2 (5 bases each). The CDR3 has 15 residues. The V gene lost 1 base and the J gene lost 5 bases, with 15 bases spanning the gap. Per germline, CDR1 SGHVS and CDR2 FQNEAQ. CDR3 region: CASSLEQSRENEQYV. Here the CDR3 DNA reads TGTGCCAGCAGCTTAGAACAGTCCAGGGAGAACGAGCAGTACGTC.